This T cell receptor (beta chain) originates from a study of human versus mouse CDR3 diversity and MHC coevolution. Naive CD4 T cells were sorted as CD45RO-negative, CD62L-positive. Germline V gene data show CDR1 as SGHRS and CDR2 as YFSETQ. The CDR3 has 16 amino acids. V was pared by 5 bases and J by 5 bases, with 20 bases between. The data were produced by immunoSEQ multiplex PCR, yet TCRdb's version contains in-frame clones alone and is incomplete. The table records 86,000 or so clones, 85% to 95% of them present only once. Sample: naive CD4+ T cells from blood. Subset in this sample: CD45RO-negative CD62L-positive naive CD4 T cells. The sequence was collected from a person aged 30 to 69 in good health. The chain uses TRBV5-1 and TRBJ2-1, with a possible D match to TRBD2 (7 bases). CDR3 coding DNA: TGCGCCAGCAGACCTGGGGAAACAGGGACTAACAATGAGCAGTTCTTC. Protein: CASRPGETGTNNEQFF. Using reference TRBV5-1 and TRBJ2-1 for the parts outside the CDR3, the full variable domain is KAGVTQTPRYLIKTRGQQVTLSCSPISGHRSVSWYQQTPGQGLQFLFEYFSETQRNKGNFPGRFSGRQFSNSRSEMNVSTLELGDSALYLCASRPGETGTNNEQFFGPGTRLTVL.